The T cell receptor (beta chain) under discussion was sequenced for a study of blood T cell repertoires in COVID-19. Study in general: Whether acute or convalescent, the COVID-19 samples came from the United States, Italy and Spain. Nucleic acid was either cDNA or gDNA, and it came from T cells, B-cell-depleted T cells, or PBMCs.

Germline V gives CDR1 SGHRS, CDR2 YFSETQ. With 3 bases removed from V and 8 bases from J, the gap between germline ends came to 12 bases. This CDR3 comprises 13 residues. The authors' processing: For nucleated cells, counts were estimated from reference gene primer amplification. Profiled with immunoSEQ multiplex PCR; TCRdb holds only in-frame clones, not every one. From that table come the V and J calls and clone size; the DNA was used to work out D and trimming. The sample includes 200,000 to 300,000 clones, 70% to 90% of them seen just once. This chain joins TRBV5-1 and TRBJ1-3, with D possibly TRBD1 on 5 matching bases. The sequencing sample was made of peripheral blood. The TCR comes from a woman in her forties with acute or convalescent COVID-19. The CDR3 nucleotides are TGCGCCAGCAGCTCCATCCGGGGGGACACCATATATTTT. Amino acids: CASSSIRGDTIYF. The whole variable domain, remainder taken from reference TRBV5-1 and TRBJ1-3, is KAGVTQTPRYLIKTRGQQVTLSCSPISGHRSVSWYQQTPGQGLQFLFEYFSETQRNKGNFPGRFSGRQFSNSRSEMNVSTLELGDSALYLCASSSIRGDTIYFGEGSWLTVV.